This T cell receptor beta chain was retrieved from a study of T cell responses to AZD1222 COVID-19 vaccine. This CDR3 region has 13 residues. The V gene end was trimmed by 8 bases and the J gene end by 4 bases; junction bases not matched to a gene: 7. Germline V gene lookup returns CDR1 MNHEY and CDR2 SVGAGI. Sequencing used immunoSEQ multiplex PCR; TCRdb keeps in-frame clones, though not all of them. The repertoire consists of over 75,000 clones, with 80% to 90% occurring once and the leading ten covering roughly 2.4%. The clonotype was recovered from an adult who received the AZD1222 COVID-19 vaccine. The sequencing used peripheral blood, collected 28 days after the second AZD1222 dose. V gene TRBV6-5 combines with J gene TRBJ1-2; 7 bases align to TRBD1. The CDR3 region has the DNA TGTGCCAGCCATAGACAGGGCGGCTATGGCTACACCTTC. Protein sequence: CASHRQGGYGYTF.